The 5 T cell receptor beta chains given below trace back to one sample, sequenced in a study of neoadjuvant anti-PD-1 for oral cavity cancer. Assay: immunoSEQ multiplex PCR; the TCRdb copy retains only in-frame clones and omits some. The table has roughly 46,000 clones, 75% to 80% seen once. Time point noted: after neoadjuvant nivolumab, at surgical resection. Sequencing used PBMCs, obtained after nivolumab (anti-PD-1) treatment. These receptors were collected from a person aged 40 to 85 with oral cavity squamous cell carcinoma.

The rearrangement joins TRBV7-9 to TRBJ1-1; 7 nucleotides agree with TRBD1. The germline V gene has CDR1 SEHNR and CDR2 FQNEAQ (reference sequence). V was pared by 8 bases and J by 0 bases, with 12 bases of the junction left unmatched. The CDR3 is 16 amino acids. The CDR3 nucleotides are TGTGCCAGCTACTCTATCCGACAGGGAATGAACACTGAAGCTTTCTTT. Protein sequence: CASYSIRQGMNTEAFF.

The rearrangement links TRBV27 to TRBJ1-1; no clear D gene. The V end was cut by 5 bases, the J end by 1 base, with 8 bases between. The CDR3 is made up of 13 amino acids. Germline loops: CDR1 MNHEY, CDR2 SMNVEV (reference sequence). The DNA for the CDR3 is TGTGCCAGCAGTCCCCTGAGGAACACTGAAGCTTTCTTT. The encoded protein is CASSPLRNTEAFF.

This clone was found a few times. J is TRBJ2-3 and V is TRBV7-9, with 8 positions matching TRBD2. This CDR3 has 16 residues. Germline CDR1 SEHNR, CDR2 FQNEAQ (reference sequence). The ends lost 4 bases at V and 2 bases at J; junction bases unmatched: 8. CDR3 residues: CASSSKAGATTDTQYF. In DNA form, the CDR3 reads TGTGCCAGCAGCTCGAAAGCGGGGGCCACCACAGATACGCAGTATTTT.

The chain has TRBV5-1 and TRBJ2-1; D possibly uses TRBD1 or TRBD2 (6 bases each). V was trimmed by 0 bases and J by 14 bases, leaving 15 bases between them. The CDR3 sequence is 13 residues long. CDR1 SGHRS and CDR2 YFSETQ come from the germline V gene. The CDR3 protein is CASSLVQEGGKFF. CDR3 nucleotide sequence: TGCGCCAGCAGCTTGGTTCAGGAAGGGGGGAAGTTCTTC. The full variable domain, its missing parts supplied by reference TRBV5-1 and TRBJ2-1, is KAGVTQTPRYLIKTRGQQVTLSCSPISGHRSVSWYQQTPGQGLQFLFEYFSETQRNKGNFPGRFSGRQFSNSRSEMNVSTLELGDSALYLCASSLVQEGGKFFGPGTRLTVL.

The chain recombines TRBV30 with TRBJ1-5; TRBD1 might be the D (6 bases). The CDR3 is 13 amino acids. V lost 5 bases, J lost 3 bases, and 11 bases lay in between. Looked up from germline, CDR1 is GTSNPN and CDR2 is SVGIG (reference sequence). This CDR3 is CAWAGQHNQPQHF. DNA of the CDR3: TGTGCCTGGGCTGGACAGCACAATCAGCCCCAGCATTTT. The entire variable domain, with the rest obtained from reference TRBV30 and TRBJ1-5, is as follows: SQTIHQWPATLVQPVGSPLSLECTVEGTSNPNLYWYRQAAGRGLQLLFYSVGIGQISSEVPQNLSASRPQDRQFILSSKKLLLSDSGFYLCAWAGQHNQPQHFGDGTRLSIL.